This T cell receptor (beta chain) was recorded in a study of blood T cell repertoires in COVID-19. Study-wide background: Researchers got acute and convalescent COVID-19 samples from the United States, Italy and Spain. Sources were T cells, B-cell-depleted T cells, or PBMCs; the material itself was cDNA or gDNA.

Clones were sequenced by immunoSEQ multiplex PCR, and TCRdb holds only the in-frame ones, with some missing. Here the sample spans about 230,000 clones, over 80% being singletons. J was trimmed by 7 bases and V by 5 bases; bases with no gene match: 5. The CDR3 loop spans 14 amino acids. Looked up from germline, CDR1 is LNHDA and CDR2 is SQIVND (reference sequence). The sequencing input was peripheral blood. This sequence joins TRBV19 and TRBJ2-1, with 10 positions matching TRBD1. This sequence was found in a man younger than 40 with COVID-19, enrolled during active disease. As DNA, the CDR3 is TGTGCCAGTAGTCGAGACAGGGGGCTTAATGAGCAGTTCTTC. It translates to CASSRDRGLNEQFF.